The entry below describes one TCR beta chain. The sample comes from a study of T-cell reconstitution after alpha-beta-depleted transplantation in children. Molecular barcoding with unique molecular identifiers was used for the TCRbeta library. In TCRdb, the PCR reads were re-called with MiXCR into one record per CDR3 protein. The table shows some 500,000 distinct CDR3 sequences, with approximately 32% occurring only once. The source of this sequence is a human donor who donated a stem cell graft to a child with aplastic anemia. This specimen consisted of PBMCs from the stem cell graft donor, obtained from the stem cell graft.

CDR3: CASSLNSGYGYTF. The DNA of the CDR3 is TGTGCCAGCAGCCTAAACAGTGGTTATGGCTACACCTTC. The J gene is TRBJ1-2, the V gene TRBV14; D is uncertain. Trimming removed 4 bases at V and 5 bases at J, with 11 bases between. CDR3 size: 13 residues. The V gene's germline CDR1 is SGHDN and CDR2 FVKESK.